The 11 T cell receptor beta chains in this list originate from one sample, sequenced in a study of blood T cell repertoires in COVID-19. The table came from immunoSEQ multiplex PCR; TCRdb's copy has only in-frame clones and leaves some out. The sample contains roughly 23,000 clones, around 90% of which appear only once. Source material: peripheral blood. These receptors all stem from a man in his 70s with acute or convalescent COVID-19.

This clone turned up a few times. The V and J genes are TRBV11-2 and TRBJ1-6; TRBD1 might be the D (5 bases). Trimming took off 1 base at V and 0 bases at J, with 10 bases between the two ends. The length of the CDR3 is 17 residues. Per the germline V gene, CDR1 is SGHAT and CDR2 is FQNNGV. This chain's CDR3 is CASSLGQGSSYNSPLHF. CDR3 nucleotide sequence: TGTGCCAGCAGCTTAGGGCAGGGAAGCTCCTATAATTCACCCCTCCACTTT.

J is TRBJ1-1 and V is TRBV28; D is uncertain. In germline, CDR1 is MDHEN, CDR2 SYDVKM. The CDR3 is 15 residues long. The V gene lost 5 bases and the J gene lost 4 bases, with 17 bases spanning the gap. The CDR3 sequence is CASSRTGYDGTEAFF. Here the CDR3 DNA reads TGTGCCAGCAGTCGAACCGGGTATGATGGCACTGAAGCTTTCTTT.

This sequence joins TRBV25-1 and TRBJ1-1; TRBD1 matches at 9 bases. The germline gives CDR1 MGHDK, CDR2 SYGVNS. V shed 9 bases, J shed 5 bases, and the junction held 7 bases outside the gene matches. CDR3 length: 13 residues. The CDR3 coding sequence is TGTGCCAGTACAGACAGGGGGAGGACTGAAGCTTTCTTT. Translating it yields CASTDRGRTEAFF.

The chain employs TRBV5-4 and TRBJ2-3, with 8 bases lining up with TRBD2. Germline assignment: CDR1 SGHNT and CDR2 YYREEE (reference sequence). The CDR3 extends over 16 amino acids. With 0 bases clipped from V and 3 bases from J, the junction kept 6 bases outside the gene matches. The DNA of the CDR3 is TGTGCCAGCAGCTTGGTGGCGGGCGGGGGGACAGATACGCAGTATTTT. The encoded protein is CASSLVAGGGTDTQYF.

The chain combines TRBV27 with TRBJ2-7; possible D gene TRBD2, 5 bases. CDR3 length equals 13 residues. Trimming left V 4 bases short and J 5 bases short, with 12 bases between. Germline V gene data show CDR1 as MNHEY and CDR2 as SMNVEV (reference sequence). The CDR3 protein is CASSSTISHEQYF. The CDR3 DNA is TGTGCCAGCAGTTCGACTATTTCCCACGAGCAGTACTTC.

This rearrangement joins TRBV29-1 to TRBJ2-7; the match to TRBD1 covers 8 bases. The V and J ends lost 4 bases and 1 base, in that order; junction bases with no gene match: 12. Germline-derived CDR1 and CDR2 are SQVTM and ANQGSEA. The CDR3 consists of 16 residues. Here the CDR3 reads CSVVSSRTGWSYEQYF. The DNA for the CDR3 is TGCAGCGTTGTTTCCTCCCGGACAGGGTGGTCCTACGAGCAGTACTTC.

The V call is TRBV28, the J call TRBJ2-7, with 12 bases identical to TRBD2. This CDR3 is built from 15 residues. J gave up 7 bases and V 5 bases, and 9 bases lay outside the gene matches. Germline V CDR1 and CDR2: MDHEN, SYDVKM. CDR3 DNA sequence: TGTGCCAGCAGTCCCTCTAGCGGGGGGGCCGGAGAGCAGTACTTC. This translates into CASSPSSGGAGEQYF. Filled out from reference TRBV28 and TRBJ2-7, the complete variable domain reads DVKVTQSSRYLVKRTGEKVFLECVQDMDHENMFWYRQDPGLGLRLIYFSYDVKMKEKGDIPEGYSVSREKKERFSLILESASTNQTSMYLCASSPSSGGAGEQYFGPGTRLTVT.

The chain combines TRBV2 with TRBJ2-2; a possible D gene is TRBD1 (6 bases). This CDR3 contains 14 residues. Trimming removed 8 bases at V and 5 bases at J, with 15 bases between. CDR1 is SNHLY and CDR2 is FYNNEI in the germline V gene. CDR3 DNA: TGTGCCAGCGTACTATCAGGGGCGACCGGGGAGCTGTTTTTT. It encodes CASVLSGATGELFF.

V gene TRBV5-4 combines with J gene TRBJ1-1; D perhaps matches TRBD1 (5 bases). The CDR3 runs 14 residues. The V and J ends lost 4 bases and 11 bases respectively, with 21 bases between them. Per germline, CDR1 SGHNT and CDR2 YYREEE (reference sequence). CDR3 sequence: CASSPRTLPHPAFF. CDR3 coding DNA: TGTGCCAGCAGCCCGAGGACACTCCCCCACCCGGCTTTCTTT.

The gene calls are TRBV5-1 and TRBJ2-1; possibly TRBD1 for D (6 bases). The CDR3 consists of 16 residues. The germline gives CDR1 SGHRS, CDR2 YFSETQ. The V end was cut by 4 bases, the J end by 0 bases, with 14 bases between. As DNA, the CDR3 is TGCGCCAGCAGCACGACAGGTTACAGCTCCTACAATGAGCAGTTCTTC. It is translated as CASSTTGYSSYNEQFF.

This rearrangement joins TRBV12-3 or TRBV12-4 to TRBJ1-5; D unclear. The CDR3 sequence is 12 residues long. V dropped 6 bases and J dropped 3 bases, with 6 bases sitting between them. The CDR3 is CASSRNNQPQHF. The CDR3 DNA reads as TGTGCCAGCAGCAGGAACAATCAGCCCCAGCATTTT.